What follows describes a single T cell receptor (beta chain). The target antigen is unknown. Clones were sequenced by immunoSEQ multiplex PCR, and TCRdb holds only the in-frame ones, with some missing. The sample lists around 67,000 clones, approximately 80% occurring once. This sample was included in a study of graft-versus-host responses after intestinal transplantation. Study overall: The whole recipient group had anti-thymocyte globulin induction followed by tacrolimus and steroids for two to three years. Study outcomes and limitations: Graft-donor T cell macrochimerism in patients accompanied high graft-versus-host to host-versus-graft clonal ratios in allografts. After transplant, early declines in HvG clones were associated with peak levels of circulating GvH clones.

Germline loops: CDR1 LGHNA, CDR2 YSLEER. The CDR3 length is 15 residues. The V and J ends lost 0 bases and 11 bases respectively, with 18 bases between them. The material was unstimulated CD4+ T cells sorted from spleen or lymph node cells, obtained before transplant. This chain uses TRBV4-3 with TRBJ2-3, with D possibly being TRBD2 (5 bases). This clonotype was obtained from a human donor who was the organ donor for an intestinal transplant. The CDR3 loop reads CASSQDNGAVAGQYF. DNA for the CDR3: TGCGCCAGCAGCCAAGATAATGGAGCGGTAGCCGGGCAGTATTTT.